This TCR beta chain was documented in a study of T-cell memory formation after mild COVID-19. Turning to the study itself: Largely, the TCR clusters proved donor specific. Regarding the study as a whole: Day 15 to 85 contracting clones showed balanced CD4/CD8; later expanders leaned CD4+.

Each CDR3 protein gets one entry after TCRdb re-called the 5' RACE reads with MiXCR. The profile shows 400,000 to 500,000 distinct CDR3 sequences, roughly 20% of them singletons. This clonotype turned up a few times. Its antigen is unidentified. This receptor was obtained from an adult woman who had mild COVID-19 (a few samples of this study predate the infection). Cell type and time point are not known. The specimen was PBMCs or a T cell subset sorted from them (not recorded which).

CDR3 residues: CASSPQGNADTQYF. DNA for the CDR3: TGTGCCAGCTCACCGCAGGGGAACGCAGATACGCAGTATTTT. This chain joins TRBV18 and TRBJ2-3; D is perhaps TRBD1 (6 bases). The germline V gene encodes CDR1 KGHSH and CDR2 LQKENI. Trimming removed 3 bases at V and 4 bases at J, with 11 bases between. CDR3 length: 14 amino acids.